This entry features one TCR beta chain sequence. Antigen unknown. The beta constant-region primer was an equimolar mix of two oligonucleotides covering TRBC1 and TRBC2. Nested alpha and beta constant-region primers with the SP2 primer drove four PCR rounds on ligated cDNA. TCRdb ran MiXCR on the UMI-ligation and nested PCR reads and lists one entry per CDR3 protein. The data hold 130,000 to 150,000 distinct CDR3 sequences, with 22% observed a single time. The data were obtained in a study of naive and memory T cell subsets. CD8 T cells were positively selected from what remained after CD4 positive selection. Trimming cost V 10 bases and J 0 bases, with 15 bases left between them. This CDR3 is 15 amino acids long. Germline loops: CDR1 MNHNY, CDR2 SVGAGI (reference sequence). Study findings and constraints: Possibly reflecting memory cells re-expressing CD45RA, a few larger clonotypes occurred in naive repertoires, especially CD8.

The receptor's source is a human donor in good health. Sequencing input: naive CD4+ T cells from blood. The V gene is TRBV6-6, the J gene TRBJ1-4; maybe TRBD1 (6 bases). CDR3 protein: CATRRTDATNEKLFF. The DNA for the CDR3 is TGTGCCACCCGAAGGACAGACGCAACTAATGAAAAACTGTTTTTT.